These 29 T cell receptor beta chains were all obtained from the same sample, sequenced in a study of regulatory T cells in long-lasting Graves disease. Both iRepertoire HTBI primers and Arm-PCR of CDR3 regions were used to build the TCR beta libraries. TCRdb called the multiplex PCR reads again in MiXCR, with one record for every CDR3 protein. The sample gives under 250,000 distinct CDR3 sequences, 20% of which show up once; about 15% is in the top ten. This sample's time point: newly diagnosed GD, antithyroid drugs for less than 3 months. There was RNA extracted from PBMCs, and the TCR library was made from it. Sequencing used peripheral blood mononuclear cells (PBMCs), obtained at new diagnosis, from a patient treated with antithyroid drugs. These receptors originate from a female donor with Graves disease.

The table lists this clonotype with many counts. This chain links TRBV7-3 with TRBJ2-3; D is possibly TRBD1 or TRBD2 (6 bases each). Germline V gene lookup returns CDR1 SGHTA and CDR2 FQGTGA. CDR3 length: 16 amino acids. The V end lost 5 bases, the J end lost 3 bases, and 18 bases lay between the germline ends. The CDR3 reads CASSPPGRGATDTQYF. Here the CDR3 DNA reads TGTGCCAGCAGCCCACCAGGAAGGGGGGCAACAGATACGCAGTATTTT.

This clonotype was found many times. The rearrangement joins TRBV15 to TRBJ2-1; 9 bases fit TRBD1. This CDR3 contains 16 residues. The germline gives CDR1 LNHNV, CDR2 YYDKDF (reference sequence). Trimming at V came to 3 bases and at J to 4 bases, leaving 7 bases not matched to a gene. Here the CDR3 reads CATSRGTGNLYNEQFF. The CDR3 DNA sequence: TGTGCCACCAGCAGGGGGACAGGGAATCTTTACAATGAGCAGTTCTTC.

This clonotype was detected ten times or more. The chain joins TRBV12-3 or TRBV12-4 to TRBJ2-2; maybe TRBD2 (6 bases). The CDR3 loop spans 15 amino acids. V dropped 6 bases and J dropped 2 bases, with 13 bases sitting between them. CDR3 sequence (DNA): TGTGCCAGCAGCCCCTCAGGGACTAACACCGGGGAGCTGTTTTTT. Encoded protein: CASSPSGTNTGELFF.

At least ten counts were recorded for this clonotype. The chain links TRBV27 to TRBJ2-2; D not certain. V lost 4 bases and J 9 bases, leaving 12 bases between the germline ends. Germline V gene sequence: CDR1 MNHEY, CDR2 SMNVEV (reference sequence). The CDR3 consists of 13 residues. The CDR3 reads CASSSLGDRELFF. The CDR3 nucleotides read TGTGCCAGCAGTTCCCTCGGTGACCGGGAGCTGTTTTTT.

The chain joins TRBV6-2 or TRBV6-3 to TRBJ2-7; D is perhaps TRBD1 or TRBD2 (5 bases each). V was cut by 6 bases and J by 2 bases, with 14 bases left in between. Germline CDR1 MNHEY, CDR2 SVGEGT. The length of the CDR3 is 14 residues. The CDR3 sequence is CASSLTRETYEQYF. DNA for the CDR3: TGTGCCAGCAGCCTAACCAGGGAGACCTACGAGCAGTACTTC.

This clonotype appeared many times. J is TRBJ2-2 and V is TRBV20-1; D unresolved. There are 16 residues in the CDR3. Trimming removed 0 bases from V and 4 bases from J, with 15 bases in between. Germline V gene lookup returns CDR1 DFQATT and CDR2 SNEGSKA (reference sequence). The CDR3 sequence: CSARDPSGVATGELFF. CDR3 sequence (DNA): TGCAGTGCTAGAGACCCATCGGGTGTGGCCACCGGGGAGCTGTTTTTT.

The table lists this clonotype with many counts. The rearrangement uses TRBV27 and TRBJ2-3; D is ambiguous. The CDR3 covers 13 residues. The V gene's germline CDR1 is MNHEY and CDR2 SMNVEV (reference sequence). V was cut by 5 bases and J by 5 bases, with 11 bases left in between. The CDR3 bases are TGTGCCAGCAGTACGCCCACCGGAGATACGCAGTATTTT. Protein sequence: CASSTPTGDTQYF.

In the case of this clonotype: A single base is all that separates this from a far larger clone, so a read error is likely. This CDR3 fails to terminate in the conserved phenylalanine or tryptophan, so it likely reflects a read error. This CDR3 is CASTPPRSYEQYL. The CDR3 bases are TGTGCCAGCACCCCCCCGCGCTCCTACGAGCAGTACCTC. This sequence joins TRBV11-2 and TRBJ2-7; D not resolved. The CDR3 contains 13 residues. Germline assignment: CDR1 SGHAT and CDR2 FQNNGV. Trimming removed 7 bases at V and 0 bases at J, with 10 bases between.

This clonotype was counted a few times. The chain uses TRBV9 and TRBJ2-3, with D perhaps given as TRBD1 or TRBD2 (5 bases each). Trimming cost V 7 bases and J 6 bases, with 18 bases left between them. The CDR3 has 14 residues. Germline assignment: CDR1 SGDLS and CDR2 YYNGEE. The CDR3 reads CASSPWGNPDTQYF. In DNA form, the CDR3 reads TGTGCCAGCTCCCCCTGGGGGAACCCGGATACGCAGTATTTT.

As concerns this clonotype: A read error is likely here: a far larger clone is one base away. The chain employs TRBV6-1 and TRBJ2-3, with TRBD2 matching over 7 bases. The germline CDR1 and CDR2 sequences are MNHNS and SASEGT. This CDR3 comprises 19 residues. V gave up 5 bases and J gave up 3 bases; unmatched junction bases: 20. As DNA, the CDR3 is TGTGCCAGCAGTCCCGCCCTTGGAGCGGGGATGGGTAGAACAGATACGCAGTATTTT. This sequence encodes CASSPALGAGMGRTDTQYF.

The chain carries TRBV5-6 and TRBJ1-4, with D maybe TRBD1 (5 bases). The V gene's germline CDR1 is SGHDT and CDR2 YYEEEE. CDR3 size: 15 residues. Between the trimmed V and J ends, which lost 7 bases and 5 bases, there was a span of 18 bases. CDR3 bases: TGTGCCAGCGCCCCCGGGGGGGGAGAAAATGAAAAACTGTTTTTT. This codes for CASAPGGGENEKLFF.

This clonotype was detected only a few times. The gene calls are TRBV2 and TRBJ2-7; D is perhaps TRBD1 or TRBD2 (6 bases each). The V gene lost 1 base and the J gene lost 0 bases, with 10 bases spanning the gap. The CDR3 runs 15 residues. Germline assignment: CDR1 SNHLY and CDR2 FYNNEI. The CDR3 nucleotides are TGTGCCAGCAGTGAAGGGGGGGCCCTCTCCTACGAGCAGTACTTC. It translates to CASSEGGALSYEQYF.

This clonotype showed up many times. This chain connects TRBV3-1 to TRBJ1-1, with 9 bases aligning to TRBD1. The CDR3 sequence is 16 residues long. Losses at the gene ends were 0 bases for V and 4 bases for J; bases not matched to a gene: 6. Germline CDR1 reads LGHDT; CDR2 reads YNNKEL (reference sequence). CDR3 bases: TGTGCCAGCAGCCAAGACCGGGACAGGGCGGGCACTGAAGCTTTCTTT. The encoded protein is CASSQDRDRAGTEAFF.

This clonotype was recorded at least ten times. This chain joins TRBV6-1 and TRBJ1-2; 8 nucleotides agree with TRBD1. Germline V gives CDR1 MNHNS, CDR2 SASEGT. V lost 6 bases and J lost 4; bases outside the gene matches: 10. This CDR3 region has 15 residues. As DNA, the CDR3 is TGTGCCAGCAGGAGAAACGGACAGGGCGGCTATGGCTACACCTTC. It is translated as CASRRNGQGGYGYTF.

This clonotype was seen ten or more times. Here the CDR3 reads CASSVGTNYGYTF. The DNA for the CDR3 is TGTGCCAGCAGCGTCGGGACGAACTATGGCTACACCTTC. The V call is TRBV7-3, the J call TRBJ1-2, with D possibly TRBD1 on 5 matching bases. The germline V gene encodes CDR1 SGHTA and CDR2 FQGTGA. The length of the CDR3 is 13 residues. V lost 5 bases to trimming and J lost 2 bases, with 9 bases between them.

Concerning this clonotype: Just one base apart from a much larger clone, this may be a read error. This chain uses TRBV6-9 with TRBJ2-5; no clear D. Germline lookup yields CDR1 MNHGY and CDR2 SVAAGI. This CDR3 has 13 residues. V was trimmed by 4 bases and J by 4 bases, leaving 10 bases between them. CDR3 amino acids: CASSWTALETQYF. The CDR3 region has the DNA TGTGCCAGCAGTTGGACGGCTTTAGAGACCCAGTACTTC.

This clonotype has at least ten counts. The chain carries TRBV6-1 and TRBJ2-7, with TRBD2 as a possible D gene (7 bases). The CDR3 consists of 15 residues. V was cut by 8 bases and J by 5 bases, with 22 bases left in between. From germline, CDR1 is MNHNS and CDR2 SASEGT. The CDR3 is CASYGGPGTSHEQYF. CDR3 nucleotides: TGTGCCAGCTACGGGGGGCCAGGGACTTCCCACGAGCAGTACTTC.

This clonotype was observed at least ten times. The chain joins TRBV7-9 to TRBJ2-1; D not certain. Trimming left V 8 bases short and J 7 bases short, with 9 bases between. The germline CDR1 and CDR2 sequences are SEHNR and FQNEAQ (reference sequence). The CDR3 length is 11 residues. DNA of the CDR3: TGTGCCAGCCAAGGGCGGAATGAGCAGTTCTTC. Its translation: CASQGRNEQFF.

This clonotype has a count of ten or more. The chain links TRBV18 to TRBJ1-1; 9 bases line up with TRBD1. The CDR3 spans 15 residues. The ends lost 3 bases at V and 3 bases at J; junction bases unmatched: 5. Germline V lookup: CDR1 KGHSH, CDR2 LQKENI. The CDR3 coding sequence is TGTGCCAGCTCACCCGCCCGGACAGGGGACACTGAAGCTTTCTTT. Translation: CASSPARTGDTEAFF.

About this clonotype itself: A single base is all that separates this from a far larger clone, so a read error is likely. The V and J genes are TRBV28 and TRBJ2-1, with D perhaps TRBD2 (5 bases). The end of the DNA fits TRBJ2-5 better, so the J call may be wrong. The germline V gene encodes CDR1 MDHEN and CDR2 SYDVKM. The CDR3 covers 16 residues. CDR3 sequence: CASSSPRTSRGKTQYF. In nucleotides, the CDR3 is TGTGCCAGCAGTTCTCCCCGGACTTCCCGCGGAAAGACCCAGTACTTC.

This clonotype has ten or more counts. The chain is built from TRBV28 and TRBJ2-2, with a weak D call TRBD1 (5 bases). The CDR3 totals 15 residues. V was pared by 4 bases and J by 2 bases, with 11 bases between. CDR1 and CDR2 (germline): MDHEN, SYDVKM. CDR3 in amino acids: CASSSLTENTGELFF. The CDR3 region has the DNA TGTGCCAGCAGTTCTCTGACAGAAAACACCGGGGAGCTGTTTTTT.

This chain connects TRBV4-2 to TRBJ2-5; D is ambiguous. V lost 1 base and J lost 2, with 5 bases in between. The germline CDR1 and CDR2 sequences are LGHNA and YNFKEQ. The CDR3 consists of 13 residues. The CDR3 loop is CASSQVMQETQYF. CDR3 nucleotides: TGTGCCAGCAGCCAAGTCATGCAAGAGACCCAGTACTTC.

In its sample, this clonotype was seen many times. The CDR3 loop reads CASSPDRSRMNTEAFF. The DNA for the CDR3 is TGTGCCAGCAGTCCGGACAGGTCTAGGATGAACACTGAAGCTTTCTTT. The rearrangement links TRBV2 to TRBJ1-1, with 7 bases identical to TRBD1. The germline V gene has CDR1 SNHLY and CDR2 FYNNEI. V shed 5 bases, J shed 0 bases, and the junction held 9 bases outside the gene matches. CDR3 size: 16 residues.

The table lists this clonotype with many counts. CDR3 sequence: CASSRTDGHEQYF. CDR3 coding DNA: TGTGCCAGCAGCCGGACAGATGGCCACGAGCAGTACTTC. This chain connects TRBV7-8 to TRBJ2-7, with D perhaps matching TRBD1 (6 bases). This CDR3 has 13 amino acids. The germline V and J ends were trimmed by 5 bases and 5 bases, with 13 bases remaining between them. Germline assignment: CDR1 SGHVS and CDR2 FQNEAQ.

This clonotype was observed many times. The J gene is TRBJ2-2, the V gene TRBV6-2 or TRBV6-3; D unresolved. This CDR3 has 14 amino acids. Germline loops: CDR1 MNHEY, CDR2 SVGEGT. Trimming left V 4 bases short and J 7 bases short, with 13 bases between. The CDR3 sequence: CASSFGRRIGELFF. CDR3 in DNA: TGTGCCAGCAGTTTTGGACGACGGATCGGGGAGCTGTTTTTT.

This clonotype came up many times. The V call is TRBV6-2 or TRBV6-3, the J call TRBJ2-3; D is possibly TRBD2 (7 bases). Germline V gene data show CDR1 as MNHEY and CDR2 as SVGEGT. The CDR3 length is 14 residues. The V gene lost 6 bases and the J gene lost 5 bases, with 15 bases spanning the gap. CDR3 DNA: TGTGCCAGCAGAAGAGTCGGGGGGCAAGATACGCAGTATTTT. The encoded protein is CASRRVGGQDTQYF.

This clonotype was seen repeatedly, ten times or more. In DNA, the CDR3 is TGTGCCAGCAGTACCCCGGGACAGGGTGGCGAGCAGTACTTC. Protein product: CASSTPGQGGEQYF. This sequence joins TRBV6-1 and TRBJ2-7; 9 bases agree with TRBD1. The CDR3 runs 14 residues. Trimming removed 5 bases from V and 6 bases from J; junction bases left unmatched: 8. Looked up from germline, CDR1 is MNHNS and CDR2 is SASEGT.

This clonotype was seen many times. The chain employs TRBV18 and TRBJ1-4; D is perhaps TRBD1 (5 bases). CDR1 and CDR2 from the germline V gene are KGHSH and LQKENI. This CDR3 region has 15 residues. V lost 2 bases and J 5 bases, leaving 12 bases between the germline ends. The CDR3 coding sequence is TGTGCCAGCTCACCAGCTCAGGGCAGGAATGAAAAACTGTTTTTT. Translation: CASSPAQGRNEKLFF. Looking up the rest from reference TRBV18 and TRBJ1-4 gives the full variable domain: NAGVMQNPRHLVRRRGQEARLRCSPMKGHSHVYWYRQLPEEGLKFMVYLQKENIIDESGMPKERFSAEFPKEGPSILRIQQVVRGDSAAYFCASSPAQGRNEKLFFGSGTQLSVL.

V and J are TRBV7-2 and TRBJ2-5, with TRBD2 as a possible D gene (5 bases). The ends were cut back, 1 base at V and 5 bases at J, with 11 bases in the middle. The CDR3 covers 14 residues. The germline V gene encodes CDR1 SGHTA and CDR2 FQGNSA. The CDR3 DNA follows: TGTGCCAGCAGCTTAGAGGGTGGCGGGGAGACCCAGTACTTC. It is translated as CASSLEGGGETQYF.